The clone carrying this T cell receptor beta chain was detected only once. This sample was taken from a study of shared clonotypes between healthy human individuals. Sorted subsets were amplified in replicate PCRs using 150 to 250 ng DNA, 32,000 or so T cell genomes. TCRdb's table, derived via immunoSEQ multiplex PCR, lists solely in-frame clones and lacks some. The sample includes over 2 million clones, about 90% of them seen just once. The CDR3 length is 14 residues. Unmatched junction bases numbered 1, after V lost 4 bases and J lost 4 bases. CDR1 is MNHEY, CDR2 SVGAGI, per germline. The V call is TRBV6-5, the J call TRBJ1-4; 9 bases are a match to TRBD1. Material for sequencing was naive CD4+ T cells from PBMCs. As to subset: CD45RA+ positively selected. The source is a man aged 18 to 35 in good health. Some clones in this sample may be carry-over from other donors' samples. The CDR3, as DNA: TGTGCCAGCAGTTGGGACAGGGATAATGAAAAACTGTTTTTT. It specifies CASSWDRDNEKLFF.